This T cell receptor (beta chain) came from a study of identical twins. Overall study results and limits: Out-of-frame TCR alpha sharing in monozygotic twins exceeded recombination model predictions.

This CDR3 contains 14 residues. The germline CDR1 and CDR2 sequences are LGHNA and YSLEER. A single record per CDR3 protein comes from TCRdb applying MiXCR to the 5' RACE reads. This table has some 200,000 distinct CDR3 sequences, roughly 7.5% appearing once. This clonotype was seen only a few times. No antigen is known for it. Germline is not matched at one junction end, which may reflect a read error. The sample was also reused in another study, on yellow fever vaccine responses in identical twins.

V is TRBV4-3 and J is TRBJ2-5; D not resolved. Material: memory (CD45RO+) T cells sorted from blood. This TCR came from a woman aged 18-30 years in good health. CDR3 in amino acids: CASSQDPYQEAQYF. DNA of the CDR3: TGCGCCAGCAGCCAAGACCCGTACCAAGAGGCCCAGTACTTC.